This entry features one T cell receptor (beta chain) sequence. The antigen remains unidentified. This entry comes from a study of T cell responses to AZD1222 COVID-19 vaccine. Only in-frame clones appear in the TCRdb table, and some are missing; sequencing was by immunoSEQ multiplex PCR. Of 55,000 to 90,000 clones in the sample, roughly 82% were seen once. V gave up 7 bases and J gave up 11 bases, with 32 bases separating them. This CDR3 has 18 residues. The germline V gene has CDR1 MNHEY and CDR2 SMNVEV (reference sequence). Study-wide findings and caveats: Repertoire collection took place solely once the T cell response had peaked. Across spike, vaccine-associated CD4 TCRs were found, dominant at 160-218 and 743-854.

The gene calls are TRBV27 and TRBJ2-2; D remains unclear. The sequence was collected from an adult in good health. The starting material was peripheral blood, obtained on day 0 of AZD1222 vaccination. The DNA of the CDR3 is TGTGCCAGCAACGGACGAAAAGCTTTGATCGTTTTCCCCATCGAGCTGTTTTTT. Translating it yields CASNGRKALIVFPIELFF.